What follows is one T cell receptor (beta chain) and its context. This specimen comes from a study of shared clonotypes between healthy human individuals. Across the whole study: Per donor, three plates held CD4 naive cells, three held CD4 memory, two held CD8 naive and one held CD8 memory.

Deep-level running was used for the assay. In the study's own analysis: ImmunoSEQ junction-only sequences lacked quality scores, so their filtering differed. The protocol was immunoSEQ multiplex PCR, while the TCRdb copy is restricted to in-frame clones and leaves out a portion. Clonal size and the V and J genes are those of that table, whereas D and trimming came from the DNA. The sample has about 2.1 million clones, 90% to 95% seen once. Germline loops: CDR1 MNHEY, CDR2 SVGAGI. V was pared by 0 bases and J by 1 base, with 9 bases between. This CDR3 contains 15 residues. Positive CCR7 selection of CD45RO-negative cells yielded the naive CD8 cells, and terminally differentiated effector memory CD45RA+ cells were excluded.

The receptor was isolated from a man aged 18 to 30 in good health. Some clones in this sample may be carry-over from other donors' samples. V usage is TRBV6-5 and J usage is TRBJ1-2; D is ambiguous. Sequenced sample: naive CD8+ T cells from PBMCs. The CDR3 DNA reads TGTGCCAGCAGTTACTCGGGGAGTTTTAACTATGGCTACACCTTC. Amino acid sequence: CASSYSGSFNYGYTF.